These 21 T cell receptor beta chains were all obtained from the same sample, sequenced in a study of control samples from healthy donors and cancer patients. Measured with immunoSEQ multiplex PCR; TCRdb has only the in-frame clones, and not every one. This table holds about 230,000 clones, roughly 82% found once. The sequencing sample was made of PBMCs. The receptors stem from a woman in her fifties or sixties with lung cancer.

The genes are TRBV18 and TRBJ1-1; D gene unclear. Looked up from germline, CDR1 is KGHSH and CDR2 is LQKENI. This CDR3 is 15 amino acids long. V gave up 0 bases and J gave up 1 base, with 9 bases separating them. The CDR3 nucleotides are TGTGCCAGCTCACCACCGAGCCAGAGGAACACTGAAGCTTTCTTT. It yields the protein CASSPPSQRNTEAFF.

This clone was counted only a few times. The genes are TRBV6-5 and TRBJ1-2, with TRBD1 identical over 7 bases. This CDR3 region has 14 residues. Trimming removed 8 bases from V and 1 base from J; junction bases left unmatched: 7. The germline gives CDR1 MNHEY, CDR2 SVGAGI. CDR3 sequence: CASLQGNLNYGYTF. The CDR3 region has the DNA TGTGCCAGCTTACAGGGGAACCTTAACTATGGCTACACCTTC.

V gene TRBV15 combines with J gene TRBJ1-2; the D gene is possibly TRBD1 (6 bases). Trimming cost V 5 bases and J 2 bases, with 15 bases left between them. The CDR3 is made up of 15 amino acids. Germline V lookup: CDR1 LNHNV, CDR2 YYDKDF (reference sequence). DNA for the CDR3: TGTGCCACCAGCGGGCAGGGGAAGGACAACTATGGCTACACCTTC. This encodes CATSGQGKDNYGYTF. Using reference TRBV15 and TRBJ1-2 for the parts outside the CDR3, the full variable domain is DAMVIQNPRYQVTQFGKPVTLSCSQTLNHNVMYWYQQKSSQAPKLLFHYYDKDFNNEADTPDNFQSRRPNTSFCFLDIRSPGLGDTAMYLCATSGQGKDNYGYTFGSGTRLTVV.

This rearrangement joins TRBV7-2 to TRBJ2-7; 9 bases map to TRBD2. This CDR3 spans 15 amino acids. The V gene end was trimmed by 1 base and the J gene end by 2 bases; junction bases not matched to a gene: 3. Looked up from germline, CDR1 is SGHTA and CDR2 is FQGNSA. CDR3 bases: TGTGCCAGCAGCTTAGGTTCTAGCGGGGCCTACGAGCAGTACTTC. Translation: CASSLGSSGAYEQYF.

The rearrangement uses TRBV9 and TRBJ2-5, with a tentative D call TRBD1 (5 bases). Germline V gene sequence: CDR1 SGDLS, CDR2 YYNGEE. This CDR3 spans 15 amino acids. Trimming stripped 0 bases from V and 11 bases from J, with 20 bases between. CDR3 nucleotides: TGTGCCAGCAGCGTAGATCCTAGGCCTCAGGGAAATCAGTACTTC. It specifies CASSVDPRPQGNQYF.

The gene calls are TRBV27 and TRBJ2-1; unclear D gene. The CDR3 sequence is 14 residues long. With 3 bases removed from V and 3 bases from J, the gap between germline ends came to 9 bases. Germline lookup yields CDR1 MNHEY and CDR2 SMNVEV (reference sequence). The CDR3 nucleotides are TGTGCCAGCAGTTTGCGAAGAAGCTACAATGAGCAGTTCTTC. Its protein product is CASSLRRSYNEQFF.

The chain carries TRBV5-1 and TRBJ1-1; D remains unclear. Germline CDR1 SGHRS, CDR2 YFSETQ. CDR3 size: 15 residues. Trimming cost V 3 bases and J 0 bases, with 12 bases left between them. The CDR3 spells CASSSRAGMNTEAFF. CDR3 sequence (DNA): TGCGCCAGCAGCTCTCGGGCCGGGATGAACACTGAAGCTTTCTTT.

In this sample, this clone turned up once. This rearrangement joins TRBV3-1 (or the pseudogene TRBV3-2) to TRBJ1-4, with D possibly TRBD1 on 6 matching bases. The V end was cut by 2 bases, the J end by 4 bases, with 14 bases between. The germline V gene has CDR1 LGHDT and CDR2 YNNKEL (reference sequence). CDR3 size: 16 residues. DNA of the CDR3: TGTGCCAGCAGCCAAAGGGGGGGAGGGCATAATGAAAAACTGTTTTTT. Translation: CASSQRGGGHNEKLFF.

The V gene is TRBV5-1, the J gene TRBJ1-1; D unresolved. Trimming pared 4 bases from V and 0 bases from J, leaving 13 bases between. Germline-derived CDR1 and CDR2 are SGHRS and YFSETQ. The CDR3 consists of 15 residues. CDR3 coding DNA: TGCGCCAGCAGCCCCCGTGGCGGAGTGAACACTGAAGCTTTCTTT. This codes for CASSPRGGVNTEAFF.

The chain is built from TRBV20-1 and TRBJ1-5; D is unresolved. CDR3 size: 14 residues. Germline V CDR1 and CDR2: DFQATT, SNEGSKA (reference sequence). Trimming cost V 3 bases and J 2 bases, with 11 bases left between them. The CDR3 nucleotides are TGCAGTGCTAGTCAGTCATGGGGCAATCAGCCCCAGCATTTT. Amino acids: CSASQSWGNQPQHF.

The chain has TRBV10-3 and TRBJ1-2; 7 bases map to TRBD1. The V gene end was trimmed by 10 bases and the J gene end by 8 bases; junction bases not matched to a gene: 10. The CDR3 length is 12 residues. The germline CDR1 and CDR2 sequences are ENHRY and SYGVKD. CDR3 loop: CATHRDSEGYTF. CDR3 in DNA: TGTGCCACCCACCGGGACAGTGAAGGCTACACCTTC.

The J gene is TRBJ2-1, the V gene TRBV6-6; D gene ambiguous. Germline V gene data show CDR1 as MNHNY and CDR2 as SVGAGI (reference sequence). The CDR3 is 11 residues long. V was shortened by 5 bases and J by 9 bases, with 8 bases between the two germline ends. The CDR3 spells CASSTGGEQFF. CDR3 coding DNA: TGTGCCAGCAGTACGGGTGGTGAGCAGTTCTTC.

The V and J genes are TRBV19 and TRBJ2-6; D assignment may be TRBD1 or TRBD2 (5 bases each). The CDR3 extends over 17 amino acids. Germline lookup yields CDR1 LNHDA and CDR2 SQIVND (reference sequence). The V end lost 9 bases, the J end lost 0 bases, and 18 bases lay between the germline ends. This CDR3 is CASRDLLSPSGANVLTF. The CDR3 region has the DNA TGTGCCAGCCGGGACCTTCTAAGTCCCTCTGGGGCCAACGTCCTGACTTTC.

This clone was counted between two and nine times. In DNA, the CDR3 is TGCGCCAGCAAGAACGACGGACCGGCCTACAATGAGCAGTTCTTC. This sequence encodes CASKNDGPAYNEQFF. The V and J genes are TRBV5-1 and TRBJ2-1; D is unresolved. Germline V gene lookup returns CDR1 SGHRS and CDR2 YFSETQ. This CDR3 has 15 amino acids. V lost 6 bases to trimming and J lost 2 bases, with 15 bases between them.

The CDR3 DNA sequence: TGTGCCAGCAGTTACTCGACTAGCGGGTACCAAGAGACCCAGTACTTC. Protein: CASSYSTSGYQETQYF. The genes are TRBV6-6 and TRBJ2-5, with 10 bases identical to TRBD2. CDR1 MNHNY and CDR2 SVGAGI come from the germline V gene (reference sequence). The ends lost 0 bases at V and 0 bases at J; junction bases unmatched: 1. This CDR3 has 16 residues.

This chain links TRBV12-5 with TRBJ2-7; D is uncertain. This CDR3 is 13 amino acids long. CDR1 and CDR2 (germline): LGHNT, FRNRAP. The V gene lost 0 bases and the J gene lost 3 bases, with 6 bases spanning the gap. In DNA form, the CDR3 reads TGTGCTAGTGGTTTGGTCAGCAACTACGAGCAGTACTTC. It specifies CASGLVSNYEQYF.

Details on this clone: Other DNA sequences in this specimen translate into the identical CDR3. CDR3 sequence (DNA): TGTGCCAGCAGGGACAGGCCATATGGCTACACCTTC. Amino acid sequence: CASRDRPYGYTF. V usage is TRBV6-5 and J usage is TRBJ1-2, with 7 bases identical to TRBD1. CDR1 MNHEY and CDR2 SVGAGI come from the germline V gene. CDR3 length: 12 residues. V trimming: 6 bases; J trimming: 5 bases; junction bases outside the gene matches: 3.

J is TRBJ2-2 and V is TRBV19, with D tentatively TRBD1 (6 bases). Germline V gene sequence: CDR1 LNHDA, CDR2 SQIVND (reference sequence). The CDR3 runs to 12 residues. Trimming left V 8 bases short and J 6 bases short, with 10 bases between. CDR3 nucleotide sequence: TGTGCCAGTCAAGGGGGAGCCGGGGAGCTGTTTTTT. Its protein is CASQGGAGELFF.

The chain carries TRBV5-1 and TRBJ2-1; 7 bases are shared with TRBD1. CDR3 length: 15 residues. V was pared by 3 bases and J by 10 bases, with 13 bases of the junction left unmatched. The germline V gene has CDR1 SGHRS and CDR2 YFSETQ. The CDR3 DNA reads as TGCGCCAGCAGCTCCGGGACAGCTGCCCTTAAGGAGCAGTTCTTC. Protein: CASSSGTAALKEQFF.

This CDR3 is CASRGTAYGYTF. The CDR3 region has the DNA TGTGCCAGCAGGGGGACAGCCTATGGCTACACCTTC. V gene TRBV5-6 combines with J gene TRBJ1-2, with 7 bases fitting TRBD1. J gave up 4 bases and V 5 bases, and 2 bases lay outside the gene matches. The CDR3 contains 12 residues. Germline values: CDR1 SGHDT, CDR2 YYEEEE.

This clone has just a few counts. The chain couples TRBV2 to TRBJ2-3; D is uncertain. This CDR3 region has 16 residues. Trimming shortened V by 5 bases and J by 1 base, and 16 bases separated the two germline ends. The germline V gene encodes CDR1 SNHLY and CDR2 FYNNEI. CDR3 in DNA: TGTGCCAGCAGTTCCGATATAGAGTCGGGCACAGATACGCAGTATTTT. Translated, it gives CASSSDIESGTDTQYF.